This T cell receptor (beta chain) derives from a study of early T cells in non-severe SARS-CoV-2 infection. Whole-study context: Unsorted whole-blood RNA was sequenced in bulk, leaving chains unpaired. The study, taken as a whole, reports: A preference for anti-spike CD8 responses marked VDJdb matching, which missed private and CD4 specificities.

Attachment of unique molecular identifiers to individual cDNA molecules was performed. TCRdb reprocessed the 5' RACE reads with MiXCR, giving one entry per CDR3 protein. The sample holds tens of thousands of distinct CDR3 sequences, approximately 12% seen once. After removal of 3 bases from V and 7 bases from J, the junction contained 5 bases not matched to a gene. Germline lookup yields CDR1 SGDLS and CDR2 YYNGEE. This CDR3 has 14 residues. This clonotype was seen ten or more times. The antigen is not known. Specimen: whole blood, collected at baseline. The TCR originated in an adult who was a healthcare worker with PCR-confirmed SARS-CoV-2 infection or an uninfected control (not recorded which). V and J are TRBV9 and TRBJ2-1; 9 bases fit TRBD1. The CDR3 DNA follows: TGTGCCAGCAGCGGTACAGGGGGCGGGAATGAGCAGTTCTTC. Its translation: CASSGTGGGNEQFF. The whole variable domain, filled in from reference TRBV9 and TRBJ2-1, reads DSGVTQTPKHLITATGQRVTLRCSPRSGDLSVYWYQQSLDQGLQFLIQYYNGEERAKGNILERFSAQQFPDLHSELNLSSLELGDSALYFCASSGTGGGNEQFFGPGTRLTVL.